This TCR beta chain was profiled in a study of T-cell reconstitution after alpha-beta-depleted transplantation in children. The library targeted TCRbeta and was prepared with unique molecular identifiers. TCRdb reprocessed the PCR reads with MiXCR, giving one entry per CDR3 protein. The sample lists about 600,000 distinct CDR3 sequences, over 9.5% occurring once. Trimming removed 5 bases from V and 6 bases from J; junction bases left unmatched: 12. Germline CDR1 and CDR2: MNHEY and SMNVEV (reference sequence). This CDR3 is 17 amino acids long. This receptor was obtained from a human donor who donated a stem cell graft to a child with acute myeloid leukemia. The chain employs TRBV27 and TRBJ1-5, with 11 bases matching TRBD1. The material sequenced was PBMCs from the stem cell graft donor, taken from the stem cell graft. For the CDR3, the DNA is TGTGCCAGCAGTACCCTCCTCGGGACAGGGGGTCGTCAGCCCCAGCATTTT. Protein product: CASSTLLGTGGRQPQHF.